Listed below are T cell receptor beta chains from one sample, sequenced in a study of regulatory T cells in long-lasting Graves disease. Each CDR3 protein gets one entry after TCRdb re-called the multiplex PCR reads with MiXCR. Of some 600,000 distinct CDR3 sequences in the sample, about 16% were seen once. The data also belong to a second study, concerning T cells in Graves' hyperthyroidism and ophthalmopathy.

Sample: peripheral blood mononuclear cells (PBMCs), taken at new diagnosis, from a patient treated with antithyroid drugs. Every receptor here comes from a man between 18 and 35 years old with Graves disease. Each CDR3 is given with its conserved first and last residue. The D gene is left open where the match is weak. Rows may omit the clone size; those that give it use once, few, many or a size class.

j_call: TRBJ2-7; clone_size: many; d_call: -; v_call: TRBV7-2; cdr3_aa: CASSSPSFGGFYEQYF; cdr3_nt: TGTGCCAGCAGCTCACCTTCTTTCGGGGGATTCTACGAGCAGTACTTC
j_call: TRBJ2-7; clone_size: many; d_call: -; v_call: TRBV12-3/TRBV12-4; cdr3_aa: CASSLPGGGDEQYF; cdr3_nt: TGTGCCAGCAGTTTGCCAGGAGGAGGCGACGAGCAGTACTTC
j_call: TRBJ1-6; clone_size: many; d_call: -; v_call: TRBV12-3/TRBV12-4; cdr3_aa: CASRQGFNSPLHF; cdr3_nt: TGTGCCAGCAGACAGGGATTTAATTCACCCCTCCACTTT
j_call: TRBJ2-2; clone_size: -; d_call: -; v_call: TRBV11-1; cdr3_aa: CASSSDRRNTGELFF; cdr3_nt: TGTGCCAGCAGCTCCGACAGGAGGAACACCGGGGAGCTGTTTTTT
j_call: TRBJ1-4; clone_size: few; d_call: -; v_call: TRBV7-9; cdr3_aa: CASTPSEEKLFF; cdr3_nt: TGTGCCAGTACACCCTCGGAAGAAAAACTGTTTTTT
j_call: TRBJ1-4; clone_size: few; d_call: -; v_call: TRBV6-5; cdr3_aa: CASSYSVTNEKLFF; cdr3_nt: TGTGCCAGCAGTTACTCAGTAACTAATGAAAAACTGTTTTTT
j_call: TRBJ1-5; clone_size: many; d_call: TRBD1; v_call: TRBV7-2; cdr3_aa: CASSSRRDSYDNQPQHF; cdr3_nt: TGTGCCAGCAGCTCACGCCGGGACAGCTACGACAATCAGCCCCAGCATTTT
j_call: TRBJ2-3; clone_size: few; d_call: -; v_call: TRBV5-1; cdr3_aa: CASSLASSGHSVLDTQYF; cdr3_nt: TGCGCCAGCAGCTTGGCCTCCTCAGGACACTCCGTATTGGATACGCAGTATTTT
j_call: TRBJ2-5; clone_size: many; d_call: -; v_call: TRBV11-2; cdr3_aa: CASTLGNYQETQYF; cdr3_nt: TGTGCCAGCACCTTGGGGAATTACCAAGAGACCCAGTACTTC
j_call: TRBJ1-1; clone_size: many; d_call: -; v_call: TRBV7-6; cdr3_aa: CASSPSPDNTEAFF; cdr3_nt: TGTGCCAGCAGCCCCTCTCCAGATAACACTGAAGCTTTCTTT
j_call: TRBJ2-1; clone_size: -; d_call: TRBD2; v_call: TRBV11-2; cdr3_aa: CASSSTSGSTAEQFF; cdr3_nt: TGTGCCAGCAGCTCGACTAGCGGGAGTACGGCTGAGCAGTTCTTC
j_call: TRBJ1-4; clone_size: -; d_call: -; v_call: TRBV5-5; cdr3_aa: CASSLWGGPLFF; cdr3_nt: TGTGCCAGCAGCTTGTGGGGAGGGCCCCTGTTTTTT
j_call: TRBJ1-1; clone_size: many; d_call: -; v_call: TRBV6-2/TRBV6-3; cdr3_aa: CASSYSMSYGASTEAFF; cdr3_nt: TGTGCCAGCAGTTACTCGATGAGTTACGGGGCTAGCACTGAAGCTTTCTTT
j_call: TRBJ1-4; clone_size: many; d_call: -; v_call: TRBV11-2; cdr3_aa: CASSLDPSRNEKLFF; cdr3_nt: TGTGCCAGCAGCTTAGATCCGAGTCGAAATGAAAAACTGTTTTTT
j_call: TRBJ2-4; clone_size: few; d_call: -; v_call: TRBV6-2/TRBV6-3; cdr3_aa: CASSYTGQLAKNIQYF; cdr3_nt: TGTGCCAGCAGTTACACCGGACAGTTAGCCAAAAACATTCAGTACTTC
j_call: TRBJ2-7; clone_size: few; d_call: -; v_call: TRBV19; cdr3_aa: CASSITGSSSYEQYF; cdr3_nt: TGTGCCAGTAGTATAACCGGGTCAAGCTCCTACGAGCAGTACTTC
j_call: TRBJ1-3; clone_size: -; d_call: TRBD1; v_call: TRBV7-9; cdr3_aa: CASSLISTGVLSGNTIYF; cdr3_nt: TGTGCCAGCAGCTTAATCTCTACAGGGGTCCTCTCTGGAAACACCATATATTTT
j_call: TRBJ2-7; clone_size: many; d_call: TRBD2; v_call: TRBV5-1; cdr3_aa: CASSYPSGRGGDEQYF; cdr3_nt: TGCGCCAGCAGCTACCCTAGCGGGAGAGGAGGCGACGAGCAGTACTTC
j_call: TRBJ1-1; clone_size: -; d_call: -; v_call: TRBV27; cdr3_aa: CASSKINTNTEAFF; cdr3_nt: TGTGCCAGCAGTAAGATCAACACGAACACTGAAGCTTTCTTT
j_call: TRBJ1-2; clone_size: many; d_call: -; v_call: TRBV6-1; cdr3_aa: CASSLAPRGPHGYTF; cdr3_nt: TGTGCCAGCAGCCTCGCCCCGAGGGGCCCCCATGGCTACACCTTC
j_call: TRBJ2-7; clone_size: many; d_call: -; v_call: TRBV12-3/TRBV12-4; cdr3_aa: CASRLTAPSYEQYF; cdr3_nt: TGTGCCAGCAGGTTGACAGCCCCTTCCTACGAGCAGTACTTC
j_call: TRBJ2-1; clone_size: -; d_call: -; v_call: TRBV6-1; cdr3_aa: CASRALVGSGYSYNEQFF; cdr3_nt: TGTGCCAGCAGAGCTCTCGTTGGTAGCGGATACTCCTACAATGAGCAGTTCTTC
j_call: TRBJ2-1; clone_size: many; d_call: TRBD1; v_call: TRBV20-1; cdr3_aa: CSATTGTNNEQFF; cdr3_nt: TGCAGTGCCACGACAGGGACCAACAATGAGCAGTTCTTC
j_call: TRBJ2-2; clone_size: many; d_call: -; v_call: TRBV12-3/TRBV12-4; cdr3_aa: CASRGAVGELFF; cdr3_nt: TGTGCCAGCAGAGGGGCGGTCGGGGAGCTGTTTTTT
j_call: TRBJ2-7; clone_size: many; d_call: TRBD2; v_call: TRBV10-1; cdr3_aa: CASSEGLAVSYEQYF; cdr3_nt: TGCGCCAGCAGTGAGGGACTAGCGGTCTCCTACGAGCAGTACTTC
j_call: TRBJ2-7; clone_size: many; d_call: TRBD2; v_call: TRBV12-3/TRBV12-4; cdr3_aa: CASSLATWTSGRKNEQYF; cdr3_nt: TGTGCCAGCAGTTTAGCGACCTGGACTAGCGGGAGGAAGAACGAGCAGTACTTC
j_call: TRBJ1-1; clone_size: many; d_call: TRBD1; v_call: TRBV29-1; cdr3_aa: CSVGTGLGTEAFF; cdr3_nt: TGCAGCGTGGGGACAGGGCTGGGCACTGAAGCTTTCTTT
j_call: TRBJ2-5; clone_size: few; d_call: -; v_call: TRBV20-1; cdr3_aa: CSAATGQTQYF; cdr3_nt: TGCAGTGCCGCAACCGGCCAGACCCAGTACTTC
j_call: TRBJ2-5; clone_size: many; d_call: TRBD2; v_call: TRBV10-3; cdr3_aa: CAIRAGLAGRETQYF; cdr3_nt: TGTGCCATCCGAGCGGGACTAGCGGGTAGAGAGACCCAGTACTTC
j_call: TRBJ1-1; clone_size: many; d_call: -; v_call: TRBV7-9; cdr3_aa: CASRRAMGMNTEAFF; cdr3_nt: TGTGCCAGCCGCAGGGCGATGGGGATGAACACTGAAGCTTTCTTT
j_call: TRBJ1-1; clone_size: -; d_call: -; v_call: TRBV7-9; cdr3_aa: CASSLAQASGTEAFF; cdr3_nt: TGTGCCAGCAGCTTAGCTCAGGCCTCCGGCACTGAAGCTTTCTTT
j_call: TRBJ2-1; clone_size: many; d_call: -; v_call: TRBV7-3; cdr3_aa: CASSLGSSTEQFF; cdr3_nt: TGTGCCAGCAGCTTAGGTTCGAGCACTGAGCAGTTCTTC
j_call: TRBJ2-1; clone_size: many; d_call: -; v_call: TRBV28; cdr3_aa: CASSSSGRFYNEQFF; cdr3_nt: -
j_call: TRBJ2-1; clone_size: few; d_call: -; v_call: TRBV7-3; cdr3_aa: CASSLNGGETSPYNEQFF; cdr3_nt: TGTGCCAGCAGCTTAAATGGTGGGGAGACCTCACCCTACAATGAGCAGTTCTTC
j_call: TRBJ2-7; clone_size: -; d_call: -; v_call: TRBV20-1; cdr3_aa: CSAAGSGRYEQCF; cdr3_nt: TGCAGTGCTGCAGGCAGCGGGCGTTACGAGCAGTGCTTC
j_call: TRBJ1-2; clone_size: many; d_call: -; v_call: TRBV5-1; cdr3_aa: CASSSTPAHGYTF; cdr3_nt: TGTGCCAGCAGCTCGACGCCAGCGCATGGCTACACCTTC
j_call: TRBJ2-3; clone_size: many; d_call: -; v_call: TRBV5-5; cdr3_aa: CASSQDPRTDTQYF; cdr3_nt: TGTGCCAGCAGCCAGGACCCTCGCACAGATACGCAGTATTTT
j_call: TRBJ2-3; clone_size: few; d_call: -; v_call: TRBV5-6; cdr3_aa: CASSLPHTDTQYF; cdr3_nt: TGTGCCAGCAGCCTACCGCACACAGATACGCAGTATTTT
j_call: TRBJ2-5; clone_size: many; d_call: -; v_call: TRBV25-1; cdr3_aa: CASSDPGTAETQYF; cdr3_nt: TGTGCCAGCAGTGACCCAGGGACGGCAGAGACCCAGTACTTC
j_call: TRBJ1-5; clone_size: many; d_call: -; v_call: TRBV27; cdr3_aa: CASSTPSGPQHF; cdr3_nt: TGTGCCAGCAGTACACCCTCGGGGCCCCAGCATTTT
j_call: TRBJ2-7; clone_size: -; d_call: TRBD2; v_call: TRBV20-1; cdr3_aa: CSALTDSDSSGRNSYEQYF; cdr3_nt: TGCAGTGCTCTCACCGACTCGGATTCTAGCGGGAGGAACTCCTACGAGCAGTACTTC
j_call: TRBJ1-1; clone_size: many; d_call: -; v_call: TRBV7-9; cdr3_aa: CASSSAGLGNTEAFF; cdr3_nt: TGTGCCAGCAGCTCAGCCGGACTGGGGAACACTGAAGCTTTCTTT
j_call: TRBJ2-2; clone_size: many; d_call: -; v_call: TRBV12-3/TRBV12-4; cdr3_aa: CASSLISGGGGELFF; cdr3_nt: TGTGCCAGCAGTTTAATTAGCGGAGGGGGTGGGGAGCTGTTTTTT
j_call: TRBJ1-2; clone_size: -; d_call: -; v_call: TRBV9; cdr3_aa: CASSVGGVNGYTF; cdr3_nt: TGTGCCAGCAGCGTTGGCGGGGTTAACGGCTACACCTTC
j_call: TRBJ2-7; clone_size: many; d_call: -; v_call: TRBV3-1; cdr3_aa: CASSQSEMGEQYF; cdr3_nt: TGTGCCAGCAGCCAATCCGAAATGGGCGAGCAGTACTTC
j_call: TRBJ2-3; clone_size: -; d_call: TRBD2; v_call: TRBV6-2/TRBV6-3; cdr3_aa: CASSSPGLAGGASDTQYF; cdr3_nt: TGTGCCAGCAGTTCACCGGGACTAGCGGGGGGGGCCTCAGATACGCAGTATTTT
j_call: TRBJ2-7; clone_size: many; d_call: -; v_call: TRBV7-2; cdr3_aa: CASSSETRDSYEQYF; cdr3_nt: TGTGCCAGCAGCTCCGAAACCAGGGACTCCTACGAGCAGTACTTC
j_call: TRBJ2-3; clone_size: many; d_call: TRBD2; v_call: TRBV7-8; cdr3_aa: CASSFSGNADTQYF; cdr3_nt: TGTGCCAGCAGTTTTAGCGGGAACGCAGATACGCAGTATTTT
j_call: TRBJ1-2; clone_size: -; d_call: -; v_call: TRBV6-2/TRBV6-3; cdr3_aa: CASRPGNYDYTF; cdr3_nt: TGTGCCAGCAGGCCAGGGAACTATGACTACACCTTC
j_call: TRBJ2-7; clone_size: many; d_call: TRBD2; v_call: TRBV20-1; cdr3_aa: CSASSILAGSSYEQYF; cdr3_nt: TGCAGTGCTTCTAGCATACTAGCGGGGAGCTCCTACGAGCAGTACTTC
j_call: TRBJ1-2; clone_size: many; d_call: TRBD1; v_call: TRBV30; cdr3_aa: CAWSVYLTGANYGYTF; cdr3_nt: TGTGCCTGGAGTGTATATCTGACAGGGGCTAACTATGGCTACACCTTC
j_call: TRBJ2-1; clone_size: many; d_call: TRBD1; v_call: TRBV3-1; cdr3_aa: CASSLGQGAPNEQFF; cdr3_nt: TGTGCCAGCAGCCTCGGACAGGGGGCGCCCAATGAGCAGTTCTTC
j_call: TRBJ1-2; clone_size: few; d_call: TRBD1; v_call: TRBV9; cdr3_aa: CASSVGQGSYYGYTF; cdr3_nt: TGTGCCAGCAGCGTCGGACAGGGCTCATACTATGGCTACACCTTC
j_call: TRBJ2-5; clone_size: many; d_call: TRBD2; v_call: TRBV10-2; cdr3_aa: CASRSGLAGVRQETQYF; cdr3_nt: TGCGCCAGCAGATCGGGACTAGCGGGAGTAAGGCAAGAGACCCAGTACTTC
j_call: TRBJ2-7; clone_size: many; d_call: TRBD2; v_call: TRBV11-2; cdr3_aa: CASSQSASGGAPEQYF; cdr3_nt: TGTGCCAGCAGTCAGAGCGCCTCGGGGGGTGCCCCCGAGCAGTACTTC
j_call: TRBJ2-3; clone_size: -; d_call: TRBD2; v_call: TRBV10-1; cdr3_aa: CASSMTSGRSTDTQYF; cdr3_nt: TGCGCCAGCAGTATGACTAGCGGGAGATCGACAGATACGCAGTATTTT
j_call: TRBJ1-1; clone_size: many; d_call: -; v_call: TRBV28; cdr3_aa: CASIKGGTEAFF; cdr3_nt: TGTGCCAGCATTAAAGGGGGGACAGAAGCTTTCTTT